A selection of T cell receptor beta chains follows, all from one sample in a study of T cell changes during pregnancy in multiple sclerosis. Profiled with immunoSEQ multiplex PCR; TCRdb holds only in-frame clones, not every one. The sample includes approximately 50,000 clones, roughly 91% of them seen just once. This material consisted of CD4+ T cells from peripheral blood mononuclear cells, taken after pregnancy. These receptors were collected from a female donor in good health, enrolled as a control in a pregnancy study. Each CDR3 is given with its conserved first and last residue. The D gene is left open where the match is weak. Some rows have no size entry. The others give once, few or many, or a class for an expanded clone.

D,size,length,V,J,DNA,CDR3
-,-,10,TRBV20-1,TRBJ1-2,TGCAGTGCGGCCGGCGGTGGCTACACCTTC,CSAAGGGYTF
-,-,15,TRBV11-1,TRBJ2-5,TGTGCCAGCAGCTCGGAGACTAGGCTCAGAGAGACCCAGTACTTC,CASSSETRLRETQYF
-,once,15,TRBV2,TRBJ2-3,TGTGCCAGCAACCCTTGGAGCGGAACCACAGATACGCAGTATTTT,CASNPWSGTTDTQYF
TRBD2,-,15,TRBV18,TRBJ2-3,TGTGCCAGCTCGCAGGGGACTAGCGGGAGTTATACGCAGTATTTT,CASSQGTSGSYTQYF
-,-,14,TRBV19,TRBJ1-1,TGTGCCAGTAGTATTGGCAGGGAGGGCACTGAGGCTTTCTTT,CASSIGREGTEAFF
-,once,15,TRBV19,TRBJ2-7,TGTGCCAGTAGTATAGAGGTAGGGGCCACCTACGAGCAGTACTTC,CASSIEVGATYEQYF
-,-,12,TRBV12-5,TRBJ2-1,TGTGCTAGTGCCCCACTCGGCGGTGAGCAGTTCTTC,CASAPLGGEQFF
-,-,14,TRBV6-6,TRBJ1-2,TGTGCCAGCAGTTTTGCAGGGTCGAACTATGGCTACACCTTC,CASSFAGSNYGYTF
-,-,14,TRBV29-1,TRBJ1-2,TGCAGCGTTGAGTCGACAGGAGACCCGGGGGGCTACACCTTC,CSVESTGDPGGYTF
-,-,12,TRBV2,TRBJ2-5,TGTGCCAGCAGGCGACAGCAAGAGACCCAGTACTTC,CASRRQQETQYF
-,-,11,TRBV28,TRBJ1-2,TGTGCCAGCAGTCCGGACTATGGCTACACCTTC,CASSPDYGYTF
TRBD1,-,17,TRBV7-8,TRBJ2-2,TGTGCCAGCTCACCGGGACAGGGGTCCCTGAACACCGGGGAGCTGTTTTTT,CASSPGQGSLNTGELFF
TRBD2,-,15,TRBV6-1,TRBJ2-5,TGTGCCAGCAGTGAACTAGCGGGGGGGCAAGAGACCCAGTACTTC,CASSELAGGQETQYF
-,-,14,TRBV5-6,TRBJ2-1,TGTGCCAGCAGCCCGCAGGGAAATTACAATGAGCAGTTCTTC,CASSPQGNYNEQFF
-,few,12,TRBV5-4,TRBJ1-5,TGTGCCAGCAGCTTGGGTTCGCAGCCCCAGCATTTT,CASSLGSQPQHF
TRBD2,-,13,TRBV10-3,TRBJ2-3,TGTGCCATCAGCAGGACTAGCGGAGATACGCAGTATTTT,CAISRTSGDTQYF
-,-,11,TRBV14,TRBJ2-3,TGTGCCAGCAGCTACACAGATACGCAGTATTTT,CASSYTDTQYF
-,-,15,TRBV28,TRBJ1-4,TGTGCCAGCAGATCCGCCGCGGTAACTAATGAAAAACTGTTTTTT,CASRSAAVTNEKLFF
TRBD1,-,16,TRBV28,TRBJ2-7,TGTGCCAGCAGTTCCTTACAGGACAGGGTTACTTACGAGCAGTACTTC,CASSSLQDRVTYEQYF
-,once,13,TRBV27,TRBJ2-1,TGTGCCAGCAGTTTGGCTAGGTCCGGTGAGCAGTTCTTC,CASSLARSGEQFF
-,-,14,TRBV27,TRBJ2-1,TGTGCCAGCAGTCCGAGGAGTAGCGGAAATGAGCAGTTCTTC,CASSPRSSGNEQFF
-,-,14,TRBV28,TRBJ1-1,TGTGCCAGCAGTGAATACAAAATGAACACTGAAGCTTTCTTT,CASSEYKMNTEAFF
-,-,15,TRBV5-1,TRBJ2-1,TGCGCCAGCAGCACCGGACTAAACGCCCACAATGAGCAGTTCTTC,CASSTGLNAHNEQFF
-,-,14,TRBV25-1,TRBJ2-1,TGTGCCAGCTCTTCCTTGAGCTCCTACAATGAGCAGTTCTTC,CASSSLSSYNEQFF
TRBD1,-,15,TRBV29-1,TRBJ1-1,TGCAGCGCTGCCGGACAGGGGGAGGCGAACACTGAAGCTTTCTTT,CSAAGQGEANTEAFF
TRBD1,-,14,TRBV5-6,TRBJ2-1,TGTGCCAGCAGCTTGCGCGACAGGGTAAATGAGCAGTTCTTC,CASSLRDRVNEQFF
-,-,17,TRBV4-2,TRBJ2-2,TGTGCCAGCAGCCAAGAACAGGCCCCTCCCCACACCGGGGAGCTGTTTTTT,CASSQEQAPPHTGELFF
TRBD1,-,15,TRBV28,TRBJ2-7,TGTGCCAGCAGTCGTAGAAACAGGGGGCGGTACGAGCAGTACTTC,CASSRRNRGRYEQYF
-,-,14,TRBV5-1,TRBJ2-2,TGCGCCAGCAGCACAGGGTTTTCGGCCGGGGAGCTGTTTTTT,CASSTGFSAGELFF
-,-,15,TRBV13,TRBJ1-2,TGTGCCAGCAGCTCCTCCGGACGGACTCCATATGGCTACACCTTC,CASSSSGRTPYGYTF
TRBD2,-,15,TRBV7-9,TRBJ2-7,TGTGCCAGCAGAACCCCCCGGGGGGACTCCTACGAGCAGTACTTC,CASRTPRGDSYEQYF
-,-,12,TRBV5-1,TRBJ1-1,TGCGCCAGCAGCTTGCGGAACACTGAAGCTTTCTTT,CASSLRNTEAFF
-,-,12,TRBV7-9,TRBJ1-1,TGTGCCAGCAGCCAGGGTTACACTGAAGCTTTCTTT,CASSQGYTEAFF
-,-,14,TRBV7-9,TRBJ2-2,TGTGCCAGCAGCGGGGACACCTACACCGGGGAGCTGTTTTTT,CASSGDTYTGELFF
-,-,14,TRBV14,TRBJ2-1,TGTGCCAGCAGCCAAGCCGGCTCCTACAATGAGCAGTTCTTC,CASSQAGSYNEQFF
TRBD2,-,17,TRBV29-1,TRBJ2-3,TGCAGCGTTGGGGGTACACTAGCGGGAGCCGATATAGATACGCAGTATTTT,CSVGGTLAGADIDTQYF
-,-,13,TRBV6-5,TRBJ2-3,TGTGCCAGCAGGGGCGGGGCCGGGGATACGCAGTATTTT,CASRGGAGDTQYF
TRBD2,-,14,TRBV5-1,TRBJ2-7,TGCGCCAGCAGCCCACTAGCGGGAGTTGACGAGCAGTACTTC,CASSPLAGVDEQYF
-,-,16,TRBV6-6,TRBJ2-3,TGTGCCAGCAGTGCTATTGGACAGATACGCACAGATACGCAGTATTTT,CASSAIGQIRTDTQYF
TRBD1,-,14,TRBV25-1,TRBJ2-1,TGTGCCAGCGGGGACAGGCTGCTGCACAATGAGCAGTTCTTC,CASGDRLLHNEQFF
-,-,15,TRBV5-5,TRBJ2-7,TGTGCCAGCAGCCCCGATAGCGGCAGCTCCTACGAGCAGTACTTC,CASSPDSGSSYEQYF